This TCR beta chain was sequenced in a study of T-cell memory formation after mild COVID-19. The CDR3 runs 13 residues. Germline CDR1 and CDR2: LNHDA and SQIVND (reference sequence). V lost 4 bases and J lost 2, with 9 bases in between. From the 5' RACE reads, TCRdb called clonotypes with MiXCR, one entry per CDR3 protein. The sample contains about 500,000 distinct CDR3 sequences, around 21% of which appear only once. The count of this clonotype is one. The sample comprised PBMCs or a T cell subset sorted from them (not recorded which). The receptor was isolated from an adult woman who had mild COVID-19 (a few samples of this study predate the infection). Cell type and time point are not known. The chain employs TRBV19 and TRBJ2-7, with no clear D. The CDR3 region is CASSTAYTYEQYF. CDR3 nucleotides: TGTGCCAGTAGTACAGCCTACACCTACGAGCAGTACTTC. Using reference TRBV19 and TRBJ2-7 for the parts outside the CDR3, the full variable domain is DGGITQSPKYLFRKEGQNVTLSCEQNLNHDAMYWYRQDPGQGLRLIYYSQIVNDFQKGDIAEGYSVSREKKESFPLTVTSAQKNPTAFYLCASSTAYTYEQYFGPGTRLTVT.